This T cell receptor beta chain comes out of a study of T cells in Graves' hyperthyroidism and ophthalmopathy. There are a few counts of this clonotype. Amplified TCR beta CDR3 regions derived from RNA transcripts. During a first-round RT-PCR of the TCR CDR3, the HTBI primer set was used. TCRdb processed the multiplex PCR reads anew with MiXCR; each CDR3 protein has one entry. The data contain approximately 700,000 distinct CDR3 sequences, 45% of them singletons. The CDR3 consists of 15 residues. The V end lost 5 bases, the J end lost 9 bases, and 20 bases lay between the germline ends. Material for sequencing was peripheral blood or thyroid tissue (not recorded which). The source of this sequence is an adult man with Graves' disease, either hyperthyroidism or ophthalmopathy (not recorded which). The gene calls are TRBV12-3 or TRBV12-4 and TRBJ1-5, with D perhaps matching TRBD1 (6 bases). CDR3 nucleotides: TGTGCCAGCAGTCCCGGAAGACAGGTGGGATCGCCCCAGCATTTT. Amino acids: CASSPGRQVGSPQHF.